A single T cell receptor beta chain is shown here with its context. It lacks a known antigen. Base-call qualities are not available, and no considerably larger clone is one nucleotide away. This record comes from a study of T-cell memory formation after mild COVID-19 (dated by TCRdb to the early 2020s). With regard to the full study: TCR sequence clusters from the two donors were largely donor specific. In a couple of donors, T-cell clones that expanded and contracted after mild COVID-19 were tracked by sequencing TCRalpha and TCRbeta repertoires over time. Two young, previously healthy adult volunteers, one female and one male, were included in the cohort. What the work shows at the level of the full study, not this receptor alone: Some responding clones were detected in pre-infection memory, which suggested that pre-existing cross-reactive memory T cells had joined the SARS-CoV-2 response. Balanced CD4/CD8 phenotypes were observed for clones contracting from day 15 to 85, whereas a bias towards CD4+ was observed for a second wave of clones expanding from day 15 to 37. Only a couple of mild cases were covered in the study, and larger cohorts including severe cases with pre-infection samples were considered necessary. Contracting CD4+ clones turned up mainly in the CM and EM memory subsets, whereas EMRA was where CD8+ clones were enriched. SARS-CoV-2 specificity of the second-wave clones peaking on day 37 was not confirmed.

The CDR3 starts with the cysteine, ends with the phenylalanine, and has 13 residues. Solely the CDR3 DNA is kept, with 39 bases framed from the first base. CDR1 and CDR2 are read off the germline V gene as MNHEY and SVGAGI. Trimming removed 6 bases from V and 7 bases from J, leaving 13 bases between the germline ends. For sequencing, an Illumina NovaSeq 6000 was employed. Using 5'RACE with constant-segment primers, TCRalpha and TCRbeta cDNA libraries were constructed, with sample barcodes and unique molecular identifiers added in the process. RNA was extracted from every sample with Trizol reagent. Library amplification was performed in two PCR steps, and a second sample barcode and Illumina TruSeq adapters were introduced in the second step. Sequencing of libraries was performed on an Illumina NovaSeq with 2 x 150 bp paired-end reads. In the source study's methods: Reads were demultiplexed and collapsed into UMI-guided consensus sequences with migec v1.2.7. With mixcr v2.1.11, UMI consensuses were aligned to TRA and TRB V and J templates and assembled into clonotypes. A clonotype was counted as expanded or contracted only when both edgeR and NoisET called the clonotype significant, with the noise models trained on biological replicates. For edgeR calls, the thresholds were a false discovery rate-adjusted p below 0.01 and a log2 fold-change of 1. As an exploratory analysis of dynamics, PCA with hierarchical clustering was applied to max-normalized trajectories of the 1000 most abundant clonotypes. Each responding clone was given a CD4 or CD8 phenotype based on the CD4+ and CD8+ repertoires, which had been sequenced separately. Clones were called with MiXCR by TCRdb after fastp trimmed the public reads at Q25, and only in-frame beta chains were retained. Duplicate CDR3 protein sequences are folded into a single record with the most common DNA and genes. These V and J calls are TCRdb output, not the study's own analysis. Within this sample are roughly 110,000 distinct CDR3 sequences, with approximately 14% of them counted one time only. Together, the top ten hold about 39% of the sample.

Ficoll-Paque density gradient centrifugation was the method used to isolate PBMCs. The sequencing input was PBMCs or a T cell subset sorted from them (not recorded which). This clonotype was sampled from a young man who had mild COVID-19 (a few samples of this study predate the infection). The sample titles of this study are shuffled in the database, so cell type and time point are left out; the donor was told from shared clones. This chain is built from TRBV6-5 and TRBJ1-5; the D gene is perhaps TRBD1, from 6 matching bases. The base sequence is TGTGCCAGCAGCAGAGGGGGGGTACAGCCCCAGCATTTT. It translates to CASSRGGVQPQHF.